These 21 T cell receptor beta chains were sequenced from one sample in a study of cytomegalovirus exposure and HLA in healthy donors. The primer mix had 60 Vbeta and 13 Jbeta primers. Generated by immunoSEQ multiplex PCR, the TCRdb table keeps only in-frame clones and is missing some. The sample carries about 190,000 clones, more than 65% recorded once. Sequenced input: PBMCs. These receptor sequences come from a man in his fifties in good health and CMV-seronegative.

The V and J genes are TRBV19 and TRBJ2-5; tentative D call: TRBD1 (5 bases). The CDR3 consists of 14 residues. Germline V gene lookup returns CDR1 LNHDA and CDR2 SQIVND (reference sequence). V shed 5 bases and J shed 2 bases, with 12 bases lying between them. The CDR3 DNA follows: TGTGCCAGTAGTTCCCCGACAGAACAAGAGACCCAGTACTTC. Protein sequence: CASSSPTEQETQYF.

V usage is TRBV27 and J usage is TRBJ1-4, with TRBD1 matching 9 bases. V dropped 3 bases and J dropped 11; count of bases not matched to a gene: 10. Germline V gene sequence: CDR1 MNHEY, CDR2 SMNVEV (reference sequence). This CDR3 has 15 amino acids. CDR3 region: CASSFDDRGTGKLFF. The CDR3 nucleotides are TGTGCCAGCAGTTTTGACGACAGGGGGACCGGGAAACTGTTTTTT.

About this clone: The junction departs from the called germline gene at one end, perhaps through a read error. V gene TRBV11-3 combines with J gene TRBJ1-6, with 7 bases matching TRBD1. This CDR3 spans 14 amino acids. Germline assignment: CDR1 SGHNT and CDR2 YENEEA. The CDR3 region is CASSEGTVGSLLHF. The CDR3 bases are TGTGCCAGCAGCGAGGGGACAGTAGGATCACTCCTCCACTTT.

The chain is built from TRBV7-9 and TRBJ2-5, with TRBD1 matching over 7 bases. The germline V gene encodes CDR1 SEHNR and CDR2 FQNEAQ (reference sequence). J lost 3 bases, V lost 8 bases, and 6 bases had no gene match. This CDR3 region has 13 residues. DNA of the CDR3: TGTGCCAGCGGGGACAGTGTTAAAGAGACCCAGTACTTC. It codes for CASGDSVKETQYF.

The gene calls are TRBV5-8 and TRBJ1-5; D is possibly TRBD1 (5 bases). This CDR3 is built from 15 residues. Per the germline V gene, CDR1 is SGHTS and CDR2 is YDEGEE. V gave up 4 bases and J gave up 3 bases, with 14 bases separating them. CDR3 nucleotides: TGTGCCAGCAGCGCCCAGGGTCTAGACAATCAGCCCCAGCATTTT. It encodes CASSAQGLDNQPQHF.

The J gene is TRBJ1-2, the V gene TRBV6-4, with 10 bases lining up with TRBD1. The trim removed 4 bases at V and 2 bases at J, leaving 4 bases unmatched. The CDR3 is made up of 15 amino acids. Per the germline V gene, CDR1 is MRHNA and CDR2 is SNTAGT. Written as DNA, the CDR3 is TGTGCCAGCAGTGTTGGACAGGGGGGCAACTATGGCTACACCTTC. Its protein product is CASSVGQGGNYGYTF.

Concerning this clone: This sample includes further DNA sequences coding for the same CDR3. The J gene is TRBJ2-7, the V gene TRBV7-2, with D hard to call. CDR1 is SGHTA, CDR2 FQGNSA, per germline. V shed 1 base and J shed 3 bases, with 4 bases lying between them. The CDR3 loop spans 12 amino acids. Here the CDR3 DNA reads TGTGCCAGCAGCTTAGGGAGCTACGAGCAGTACTTC. Its protein is CASSLGSYEQYF.

The V and J genes are TRBV6-1 and TRBJ2-1; tentatively, D is TRBD1 (6 bases). The V end lost 7 bases, the J end lost 7 bases, and 20 bases lay between the germline ends. The CDR3 runs 15 residues. Germline CDR1 reads MNHNS; CDR2 reads SASEGT. For the CDR3, the DNA is TGTGCCAGCACTTTACTCCGGGACACTGGGAATGAGCAGTTCTTC. This translates into CASTLLRDTGNEQFF.

The V call is TRBV30, the J call TRBJ1-1; D is ambiguous. CDR1 is GTSNPN and CDR2 is SVGIG in the germline V gene (reference sequence). The V end lost 1 base, the J end lost 7 bases, and 10 bases lay between the germline ends. The CDR3 totals 12 residues. The CDR3 DNA reads as TGTGCCTGGAGTGCCCCCACAGATGAAGCTTTCTTT. The encoded protein is CAWSAPTDEAFF.

The gene calls are TRBV2 and TRBJ1-2; maybe TRBD1 (5 bases). V was pared by 11 bases and J by 4 bases, with 14 bases between. In germline, CDR1 is SNHLY, CDR2 FYNNEI. There are 12 residues in the CDR3. CDR3 nucleotide sequence: TGTGCCCCCAGGGTGCCATTCTATGGCTACACCTTC. Encoded protein: CAPRVPFYGYTF.

The chain links TRBV27 to TRBJ1-5; 7 bases are shared with TRBD1. The ends lost 7 bases at V and 4 bases at J; junction bases unmatched: 7. The CDR3 consists of 14 residues. Germline CDR1 reads MNHEY; CDR2 reads SMNVEV (reference sequence). CDR3 in DNA: TGTGCCAGCAAAATTCAGGGGGTAAATCAGCCCCAGCATTTT. This gives the protein CASKIQGVNQPQHF.

This clone was seen once. The V call is TRBV7-2, the J call TRBJ2-3, with 8 bases fitting TRBD2. CDR3 length: 15 residues. The V gene end was trimmed by 2 bases and the J gene end by 3 bases; junction bases not matched to a gene: 4. CDR1 and CDR2 (germline): SGHTA, FQGNSA. The CDR3 DNA follows: TGTGCCAGCAGCTTACAAGCGGGGGATACAGATACGCAGTATTTT. Protein sequence: CASSLQAGDTDTQYF.

V gene TRBV5-1 combines with J gene TRBJ2-6; D is perhaps TRBD1 (5 bases). The CDR3 sequence is 18 residues long. The V end was cut by 0 bases, the J end by 0 bases, with 13 bases between. Germline values: CDR1 SGHRS, CDR2 YFSETQ. The CDR3 sequence: CASSLVTVYFSGANVLTF. Written as DNA, the CDR3 is TGCGCCAGCAGCTTGGTGACAGTCTATTTCTCTGGGGCCAACGTCCTGACTTTC.

The V call is TRBV6-5, the J call TRBJ1-1; 7 bases fit TRBD1. Germline V gene data show CDR1 as MNHEY and CDR2 as SVGAGI. With 4 bases clipped from V and 3 bases from J, the junction kept 5 bases outside the gene matches. This CDR3 region has 14 residues. The chain's CDR3 is CASSSGQRYTEAFF. CDR3 DNA sequence: TGTGCCAGCAGTTCGGGACAGCGGTACACTGAAGCTTTCTTT.

The rearrangement uses TRBV4-2 and TRBJ2-1, with a possible D match to TRBD1 (5 bases). Trimming cost V 6 bases and J 2 bases, with 17 bases left between them. The CDR3 totals 16 residues. The germline V gene has CDR1 LGHNA and CDR2 YNFKEQ. In DNA form, the CDR3 reads TGTGCCAGCAGTCCAATTGGGGCTGATGCCTACAATGAGCAGTTCTTC. Protein product: CASSPIGADAYNEQFF.

The rearrangement uses TRBV6-1 and TRBJ2-7, with 9 bases that match TRBD1. Germline V gene data show CDR1 as MNHNS and CDR2 as SASEGT. The trim removed 6 bases at V and 7 bases at J, leaving 13 bases unmatched. CDR3 length: 15 amino acids. The chain's CDR3 is CASSLSDRGTWEQYF. CDR3 nucleotides: TGTGCCAGCAGCCTTTCCGACAGGGGGACGTGGGAGCAGTACTTC.

The chain couples TRBV5-1 to TRBJ1-3, with D possibly being TRBD1 (5 bases). Germline V CDR1 and CDR2: SGHRS, YFSETQ. This CDR3 comprises 15 residues. Trimming shortened V by 0 bases and J by 4 bases, and 11 bases separated the two germline ends. DNA of the CDR3: TGCGCCAGCAGCTTGGCGGGAGGGGAAGGAAACACCATATATTTT. Protein: CASSLAGGEGNTIYF.

The V and J genes are TRBV7-6 and TRBJ2-5; D is unresolved. CDR1 is SGHVS and CDR2 is FNYEAQ in the germline V gene. The V gene lost 1 base and the J gene lost 2 bases, with 8 bases spanning the gap. This CDR3 region has 14 residues. The CDR3 protein is CASSLVAAQETQYF. CDR3 DNA sequence: TGTGCCAGCAGCTTAGTGGCAGCGCAAGAGACCCAGTACTTC.

This clone was seen more than once but under ten times. This rearrangement joins TRBV7-9 to TRBJ1-1; D is perhaps TRBD1 (6 bases). Looked up from germline, CDR1 is SEHNR and CDR2 is FQNEAQ (reference sequence). The CDR3 is 16 amino acids. The germline V and J ends were trimmed by 6 bases and 0 bases, with 17 bases remaining between them. The CDR3 spells CASRRTGTSVNTEAFF. CDR3 bases: TGTGCCAGCAGGCGGACCGGGACATCGGTGAACACTGAAGCTTTCTTT.

This chain connects TRBV5-1 to TRBJ2-4; the D is unclear. With 5 bases removed from V and 5 bases from J, the gap between germline ends came to 11 bases. The germline V gene encodes CDR1 SGHRS and CDR2 YFSETQ. The CDR3 loop spans 13 amino acids. The CDR3 is CASRVQPQNIQYF. DNA for the CDR3: TGCGCCAGCAGAGTACAGCCGCAAAACATTCAGTACTTC.

V usage is TRBV4-1 and J usage is TRBJ2-5; D possibly corresponds to TRBD2 (5 bases). Germline V lookup: CDR1 MGHRA, CDR2 YSYEKL. Trimming removed 1 base from V and 7 bases from J, with 10 bases in between. This CDR3 has 13 residues. The CDR3 sequence is CASSQGSVWTQYF. CDR3 in DNA: TGCGCCAGCAGCCAAGGTAGCGTTTGGACCCAGTACTTC.